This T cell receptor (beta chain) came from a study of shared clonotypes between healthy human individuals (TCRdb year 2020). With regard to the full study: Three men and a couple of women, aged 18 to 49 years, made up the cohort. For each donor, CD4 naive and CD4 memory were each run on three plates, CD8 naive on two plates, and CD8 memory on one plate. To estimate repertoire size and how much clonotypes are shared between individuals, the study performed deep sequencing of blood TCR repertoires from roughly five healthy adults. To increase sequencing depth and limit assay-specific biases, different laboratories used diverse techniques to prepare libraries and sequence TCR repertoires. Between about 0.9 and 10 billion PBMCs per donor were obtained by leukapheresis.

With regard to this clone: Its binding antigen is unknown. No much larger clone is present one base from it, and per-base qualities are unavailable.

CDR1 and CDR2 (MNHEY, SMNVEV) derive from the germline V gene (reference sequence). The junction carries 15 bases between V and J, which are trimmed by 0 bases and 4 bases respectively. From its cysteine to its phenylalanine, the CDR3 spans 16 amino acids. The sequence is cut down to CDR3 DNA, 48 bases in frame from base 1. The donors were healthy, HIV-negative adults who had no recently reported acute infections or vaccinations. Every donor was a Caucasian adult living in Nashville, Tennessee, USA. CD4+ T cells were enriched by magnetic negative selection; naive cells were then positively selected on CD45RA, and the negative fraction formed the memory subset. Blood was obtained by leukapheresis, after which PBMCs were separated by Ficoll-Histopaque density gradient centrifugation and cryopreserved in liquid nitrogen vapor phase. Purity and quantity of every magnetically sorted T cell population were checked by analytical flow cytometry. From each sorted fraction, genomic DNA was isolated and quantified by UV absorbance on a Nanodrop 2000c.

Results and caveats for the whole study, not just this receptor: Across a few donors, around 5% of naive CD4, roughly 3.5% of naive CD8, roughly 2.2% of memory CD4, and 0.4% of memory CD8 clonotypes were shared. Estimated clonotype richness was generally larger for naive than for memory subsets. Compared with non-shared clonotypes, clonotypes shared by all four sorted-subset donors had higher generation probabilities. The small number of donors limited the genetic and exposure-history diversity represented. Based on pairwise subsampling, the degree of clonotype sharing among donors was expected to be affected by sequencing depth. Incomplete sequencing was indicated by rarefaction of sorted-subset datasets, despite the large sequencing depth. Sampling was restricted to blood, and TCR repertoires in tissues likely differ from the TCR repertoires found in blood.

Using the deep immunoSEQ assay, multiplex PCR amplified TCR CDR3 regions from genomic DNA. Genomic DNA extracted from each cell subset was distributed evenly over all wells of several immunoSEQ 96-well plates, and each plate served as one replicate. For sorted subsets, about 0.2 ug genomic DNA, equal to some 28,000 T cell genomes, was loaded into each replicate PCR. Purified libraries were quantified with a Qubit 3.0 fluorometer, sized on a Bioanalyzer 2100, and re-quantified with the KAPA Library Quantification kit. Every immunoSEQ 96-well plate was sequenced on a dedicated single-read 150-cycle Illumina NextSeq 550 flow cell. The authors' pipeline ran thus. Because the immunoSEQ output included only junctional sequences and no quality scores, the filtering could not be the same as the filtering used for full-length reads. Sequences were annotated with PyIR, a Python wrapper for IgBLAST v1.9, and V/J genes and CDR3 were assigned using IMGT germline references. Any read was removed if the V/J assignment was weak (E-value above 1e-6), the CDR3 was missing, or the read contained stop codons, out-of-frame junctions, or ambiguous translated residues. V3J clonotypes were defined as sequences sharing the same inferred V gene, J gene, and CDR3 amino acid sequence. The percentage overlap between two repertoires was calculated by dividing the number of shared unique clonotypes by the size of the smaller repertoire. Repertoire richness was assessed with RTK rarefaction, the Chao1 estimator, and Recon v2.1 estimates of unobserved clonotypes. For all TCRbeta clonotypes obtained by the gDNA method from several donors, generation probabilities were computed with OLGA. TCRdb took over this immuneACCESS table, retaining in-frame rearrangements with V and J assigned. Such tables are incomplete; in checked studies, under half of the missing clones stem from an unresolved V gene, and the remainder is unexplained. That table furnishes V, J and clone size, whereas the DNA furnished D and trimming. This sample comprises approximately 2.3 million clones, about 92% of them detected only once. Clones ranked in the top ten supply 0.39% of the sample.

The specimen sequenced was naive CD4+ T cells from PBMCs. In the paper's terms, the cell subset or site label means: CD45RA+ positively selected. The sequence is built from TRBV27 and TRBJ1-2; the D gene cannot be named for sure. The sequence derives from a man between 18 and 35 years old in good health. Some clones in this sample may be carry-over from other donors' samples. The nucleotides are TGTGCCAGCAGTTTATCGAGCTGGCGGGAAGGCTATGGCTACACCTTC. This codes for CASSLSSWREGYGYTF.